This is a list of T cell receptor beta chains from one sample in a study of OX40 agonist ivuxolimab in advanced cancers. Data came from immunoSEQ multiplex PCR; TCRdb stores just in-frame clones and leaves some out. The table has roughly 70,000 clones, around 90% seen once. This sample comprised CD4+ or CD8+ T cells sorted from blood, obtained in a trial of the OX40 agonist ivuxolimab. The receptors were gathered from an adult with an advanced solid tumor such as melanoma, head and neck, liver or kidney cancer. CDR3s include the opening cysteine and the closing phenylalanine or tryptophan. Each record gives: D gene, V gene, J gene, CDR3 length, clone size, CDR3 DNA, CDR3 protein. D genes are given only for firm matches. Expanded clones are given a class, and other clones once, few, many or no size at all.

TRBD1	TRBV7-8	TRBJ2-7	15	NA	TGTGCCAGCAGCTTAGTCGCCAGGGGGCCCCACGAGCAGTACTTC	CASSLVARGPHEQYF
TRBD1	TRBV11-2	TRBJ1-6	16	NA	TGTGCCAGCAGCTTAAAAGGCGGGACAGGATATTCACCCCTCCACTTT	CASSLKGGTGYSPLHF
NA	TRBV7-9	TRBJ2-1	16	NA	TGTGCCAGCAGCTTCTCGGCTGCATCGGCCTACAATGAGCAGTTCTTC	CASSFSAASAYNEQFF
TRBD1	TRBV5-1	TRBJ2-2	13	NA	TGCGCCAGCAGCGCAGGGGGCACCGGGGAGCTGTTTTTT	CASSAGGTGELFF
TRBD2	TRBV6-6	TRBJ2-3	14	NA	TGTGCCAGCAGTTACAAAGCGGGAAGCGATACGCAGTATTTT	CASSYKAGSDTQYF
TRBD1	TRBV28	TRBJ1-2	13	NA	TGTGCCAGCAGATCCAACAGGGGCTATGGCTACACCTTC	CASRSNRGYGYTF
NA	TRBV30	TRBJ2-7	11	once	TGTGCCTGGGGGTCCTCCTACGAGCAGTACTTC	CAWGSSYEQYF
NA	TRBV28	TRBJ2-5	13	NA	TGTGCCAGCAGTTTACAGGGCACGGAGACCCAGTACTTC	CASSLQGTETQYF
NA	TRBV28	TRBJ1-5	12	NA	TGTGCCAGCAGTTCGGACACCCGGGACCAGCATTTT	CASSSDTRDQHF
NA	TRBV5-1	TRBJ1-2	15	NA	TGCGCCAGCAGCTTGGCGGACGGGTACGGCTATGGCTACACCTTC	CASSLADGYGYGYTF
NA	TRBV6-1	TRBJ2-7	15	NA	TGTGCCAGCAGTGAAGCGCTAGGCAGCTTCTACGAGCAGTACTTC	CASSEALGSFYEQYF
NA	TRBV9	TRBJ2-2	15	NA	TGTGCCAGCAGCCCAAGGGACATGAACACCGGGGAGCTGTTTTTT	CASSPRDMNTGELFF
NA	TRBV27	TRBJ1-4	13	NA	TGTGCCAGCAGCTTAAGGACTTTTGAAAAACTGTTTTTT	CASSLRTFEKLFF
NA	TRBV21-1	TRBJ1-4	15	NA	TGTGCCAGCAGCAAAGACCAGCGAGGTAATGAAAAACTGTTTTTT	CASSKDQRGNEKLFF